This T cell receptor (beta chain) was captured by sequencing in a study of blood T cells in healthy people across ages. A J-beta primer mix and a sample-barcoded 5' primer were used in a second PCR of about 7 to 12 cycles. TCRdb reanalysed the 5' RACE reads using MiXCR and keeps one entry per CDR3 protein. The data contain about 830,000 distinct CDR3 sequences, around 68% of them seen just once; the ten biggest clones take up roughly a quarter. Germline V gene data show CDR1 as SGHTA and CDR2 as FQGNSA. The CDR3 runs 15 residues. Between the trimmed V and J ends, which lost 1 base and 2 bases, there was a span of 11 bases. This clonotype was recorded a few times.

The sequence derives from a young man in good health. The genes are TRBV7-2 and TRBJ2-5; no clear D. The sample was blood. The CDR3 region is CASSLDPNSQETQYF. The DNA of the CDR3 is TGTGCCAGCAGCTTAGACCCCAACAGTCAAGAGACCCAGTACTTC.